This T cell receptor beta chain stems from a study of blood T cells in healthy people across ages. Together with a sample-barcoded 5' primer, a J-beta primer mix was included in a second PCR lasting about 7 to 12 cycles. Via MiXCR, TCRdb re-called the 5' RACE reads, giving one row per CDR3 protein. The table records about 800,000 distinct CDR3 sequences, around 25% of them present only once. This CDR3 is 14 amino acids long. Notes on this clonotype: Mismatch with germline at one junction end may stem from a read error.

The data also belong to a second study, concerning T cells of mothers and their children.

The receptor was isolated from a boy aged 5-17 years in good health. Material for sequencing was blood. The chain uses TRBV12-3 or TRBV12-4 and TRBJ2-3; D may be TRBD2 (5 bases). CDR3 sequence reads: CACSLSSSTDAQYF. CDR3 in DNA: TGTGCCTGCAGTTTATCTAGCAGCACAGATGCGCAGTATTTT.